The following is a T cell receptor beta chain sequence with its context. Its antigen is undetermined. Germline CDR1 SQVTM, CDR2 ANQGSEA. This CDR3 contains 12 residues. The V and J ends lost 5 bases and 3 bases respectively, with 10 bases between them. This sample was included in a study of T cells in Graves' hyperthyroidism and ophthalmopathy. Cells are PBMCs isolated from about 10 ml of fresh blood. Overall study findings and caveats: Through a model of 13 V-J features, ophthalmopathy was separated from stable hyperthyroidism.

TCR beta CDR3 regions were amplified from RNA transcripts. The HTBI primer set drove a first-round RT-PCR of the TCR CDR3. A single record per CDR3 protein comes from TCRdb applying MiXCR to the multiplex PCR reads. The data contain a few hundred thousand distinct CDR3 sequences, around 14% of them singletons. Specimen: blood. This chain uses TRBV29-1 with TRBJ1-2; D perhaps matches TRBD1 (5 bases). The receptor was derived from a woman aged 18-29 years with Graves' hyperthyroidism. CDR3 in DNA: TGCAGCGTTTCCGGGACCTACTATGGCTACACCTTC. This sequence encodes CSVSGTYYGYTF.